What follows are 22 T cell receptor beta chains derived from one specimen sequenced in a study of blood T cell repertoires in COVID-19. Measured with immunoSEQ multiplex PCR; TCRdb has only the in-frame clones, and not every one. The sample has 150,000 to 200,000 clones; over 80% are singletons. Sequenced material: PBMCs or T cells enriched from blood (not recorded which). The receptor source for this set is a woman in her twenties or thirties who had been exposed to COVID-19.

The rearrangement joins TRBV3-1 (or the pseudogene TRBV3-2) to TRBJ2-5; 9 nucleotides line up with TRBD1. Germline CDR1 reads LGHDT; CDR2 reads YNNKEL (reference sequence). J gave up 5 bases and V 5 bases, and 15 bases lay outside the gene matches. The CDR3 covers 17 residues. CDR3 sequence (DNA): TGTGCCAGCAGCAAGGGGACAGGGTATGGGTTAGGCGAGACCCAGTACTTC. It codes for CASSKGTGYGLGETQYF.

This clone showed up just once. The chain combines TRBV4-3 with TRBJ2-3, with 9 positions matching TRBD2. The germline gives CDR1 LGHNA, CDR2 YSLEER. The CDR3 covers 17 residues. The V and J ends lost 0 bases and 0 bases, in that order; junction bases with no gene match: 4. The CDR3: CASSQDSAGGSTDTQYF. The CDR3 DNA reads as TGCGCCAGCAGCCAAGATTCGGCGGGGGGGAGCACAGATACGCAGTATTTT.

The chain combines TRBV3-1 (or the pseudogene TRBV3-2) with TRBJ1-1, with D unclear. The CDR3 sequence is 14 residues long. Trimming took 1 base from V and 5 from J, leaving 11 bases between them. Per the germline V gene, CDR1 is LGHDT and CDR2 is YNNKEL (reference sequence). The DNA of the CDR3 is TGTGCCAGCAGCCAAGTAGCGAGAGGAACTGAAGCTTTCTTT. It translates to CASSQVARGTEAFF.

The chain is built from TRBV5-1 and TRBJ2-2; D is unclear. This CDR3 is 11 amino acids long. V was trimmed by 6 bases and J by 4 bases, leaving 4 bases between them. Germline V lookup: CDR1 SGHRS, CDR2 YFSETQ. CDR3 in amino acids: CASTSTGELFF. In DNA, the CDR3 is TGCGCCAGCACGAGCACCGGGGAGCTGTTTTTT.

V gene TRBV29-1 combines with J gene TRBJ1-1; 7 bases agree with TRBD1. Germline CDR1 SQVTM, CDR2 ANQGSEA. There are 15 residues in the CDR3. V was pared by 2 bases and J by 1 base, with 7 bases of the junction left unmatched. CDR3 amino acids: CSVEPPRGKNTEAFF. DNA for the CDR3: TGCAGCGTTGAACCACCCAGGGGGAAGAACACTGAAGCTTTCTTT.

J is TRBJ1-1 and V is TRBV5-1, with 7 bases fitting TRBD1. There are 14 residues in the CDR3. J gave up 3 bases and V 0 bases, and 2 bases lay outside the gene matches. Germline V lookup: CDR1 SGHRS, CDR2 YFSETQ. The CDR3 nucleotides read TGCGCCAGCAGCTTGGGAACAGGGGACACTGAAGCTTTCTTT. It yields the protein CASSLGTGDTEAFF. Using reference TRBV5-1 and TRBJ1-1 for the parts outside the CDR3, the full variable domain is KAGVTQTPRYLIKTRGQQVTLSCSPISGHRSVSWYQQTPGQGLQFLFEYFSETQRNKGNFPGRFSGRQFSNSRSEMNVSTLELGDSALYLCASSLGTGDTEAFFGQGTRLTVV.

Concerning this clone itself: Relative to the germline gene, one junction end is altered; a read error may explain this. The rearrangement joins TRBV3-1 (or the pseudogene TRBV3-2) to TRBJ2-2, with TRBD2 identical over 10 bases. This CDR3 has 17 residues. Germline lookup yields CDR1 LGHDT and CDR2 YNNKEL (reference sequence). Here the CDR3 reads CASSQVPLAGVRRGAVF. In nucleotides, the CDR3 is TGTGCCAGCAGCCAAGTACCCCTAGCGGGGGTTAGGCGGGGAGCTGTTTTT.

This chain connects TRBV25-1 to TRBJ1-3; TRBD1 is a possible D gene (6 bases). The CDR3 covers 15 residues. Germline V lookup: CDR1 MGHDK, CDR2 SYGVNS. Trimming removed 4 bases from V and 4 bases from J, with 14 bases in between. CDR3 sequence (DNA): TGTGCCAGCAGTGGCCACAGGGCATCCGGAAACACCATATATTTT. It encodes CASSGHRASGNTIYF.

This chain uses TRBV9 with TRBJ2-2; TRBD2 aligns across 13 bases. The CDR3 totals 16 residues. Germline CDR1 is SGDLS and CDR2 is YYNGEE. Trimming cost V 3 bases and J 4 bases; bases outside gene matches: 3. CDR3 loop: CASSGTSGGPTGELFF. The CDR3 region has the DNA TGTGCCAGCAGCGGGACTAGCGGGGGCCCCACCGGGGAGCTGTTTTTT.

CDR3 DNA: TGTGCCAGCAAATCGGGGGGGACCGGAAACACCATATATTTT. Its protein is CASKSGGTGNTIYF. The chain has TRBV19 and TRBJ1-3, with TRBD1 as a possible D gene (5 bases). The germline gives CDR1 LNHDA, CDR2 SQIVND (reference sequence). CDR3 length: 14 amino acids. V dropped 9 bases and J dropped 4 bases, with 16 bases sitting between them.

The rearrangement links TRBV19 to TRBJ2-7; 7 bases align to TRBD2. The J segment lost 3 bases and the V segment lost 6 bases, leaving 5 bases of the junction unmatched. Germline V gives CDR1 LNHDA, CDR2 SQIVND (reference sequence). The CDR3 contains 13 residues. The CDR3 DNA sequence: TGTGCCAGTAGCTGGGGGGGAGGCTACGAGCAGTACTTC. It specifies CASSWGGGYEQYF.

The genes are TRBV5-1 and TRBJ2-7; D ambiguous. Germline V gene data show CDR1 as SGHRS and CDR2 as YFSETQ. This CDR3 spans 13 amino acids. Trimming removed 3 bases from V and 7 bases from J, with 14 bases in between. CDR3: CASSSTDLREQYF. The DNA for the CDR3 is TGCGCCAGCAGCTCCACTGATCTCCGAGAGCAGTACTTC.

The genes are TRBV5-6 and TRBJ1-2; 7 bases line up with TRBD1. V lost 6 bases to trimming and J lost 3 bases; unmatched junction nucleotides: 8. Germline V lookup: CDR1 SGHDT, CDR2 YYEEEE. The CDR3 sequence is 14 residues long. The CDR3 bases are TGTGCCAGCACTTCCGGGACAGAGGACTATGGCTACACCTTC. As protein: CASTSGTEDYGYTF.

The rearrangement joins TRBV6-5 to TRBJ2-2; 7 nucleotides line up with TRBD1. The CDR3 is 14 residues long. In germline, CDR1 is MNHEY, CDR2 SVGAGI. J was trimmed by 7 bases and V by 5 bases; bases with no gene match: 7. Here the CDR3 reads CASSRDRLGGELFF. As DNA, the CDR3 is TGTGCCAGCAGTAGGGACAGATTAGGCGGGGAGCTGTTTTTT.

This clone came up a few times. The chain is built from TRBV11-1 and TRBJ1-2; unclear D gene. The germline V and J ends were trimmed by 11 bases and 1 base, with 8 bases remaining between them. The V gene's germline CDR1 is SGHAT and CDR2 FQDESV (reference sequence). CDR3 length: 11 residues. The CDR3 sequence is CAVGINYGYTF. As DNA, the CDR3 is TGTGCCGTCGGGATTAACTATGGCTACACCTTC. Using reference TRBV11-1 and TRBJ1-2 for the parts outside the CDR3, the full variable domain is EAEVAQSPRYKITEKSQAVAFWCDPISGHATLYWYRQILGQGPELLVQFQDESVVDDSQLPKDRFSAERLKGVDSTLKIQPAELGDSAMYLCAVGINYGYTFGSGTRLTVV.

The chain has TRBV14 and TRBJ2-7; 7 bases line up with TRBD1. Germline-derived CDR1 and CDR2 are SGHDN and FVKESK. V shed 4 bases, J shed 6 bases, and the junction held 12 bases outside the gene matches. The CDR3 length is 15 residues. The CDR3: CASSLRPGTAAEQYF. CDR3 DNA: TGTGCCAGCAGCCTCCGTCCCGGGACAGCTGCCGAGCAGTACTTC. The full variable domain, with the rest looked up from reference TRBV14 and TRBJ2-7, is EAGVTQFPSHSVIEKGQTVTLRCDPISGHDNLYWYRRVMGKEIKFLLHFVKESKQDESGMPNNRFLAERTGGTYSTLKVQPAELEDSGVYFCASSLRPGTAAEQYFGPGTRLTVT.

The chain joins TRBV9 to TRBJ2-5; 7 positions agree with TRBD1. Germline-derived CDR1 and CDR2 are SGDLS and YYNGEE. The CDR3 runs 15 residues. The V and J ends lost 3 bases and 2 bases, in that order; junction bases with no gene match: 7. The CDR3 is CASSAGTVKQETQYF. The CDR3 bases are TGTGCCAGCAGCGCTGGGACAGTGAAACAAGAGACCCAGTACTTC.

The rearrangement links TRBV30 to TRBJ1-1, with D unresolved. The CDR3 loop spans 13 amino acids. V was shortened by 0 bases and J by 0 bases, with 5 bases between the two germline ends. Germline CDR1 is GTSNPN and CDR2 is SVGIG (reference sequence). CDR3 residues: CAWSVLLNTEAFF. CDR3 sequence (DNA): TGTGCCTGGAGTGTCCTACTGAACACTGAAGCTTTCTTT. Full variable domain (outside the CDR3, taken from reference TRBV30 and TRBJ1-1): SQTIHQWPATLVQPVGSPLSLECTVEGTSNPNLYWYRQAAGRGLQLLFYSVGIGQISSEVPQNLSASRPQDRQFILSSKKLLLSDSGFYLCAWSVLLNTEAFFGQGTRLTVV.

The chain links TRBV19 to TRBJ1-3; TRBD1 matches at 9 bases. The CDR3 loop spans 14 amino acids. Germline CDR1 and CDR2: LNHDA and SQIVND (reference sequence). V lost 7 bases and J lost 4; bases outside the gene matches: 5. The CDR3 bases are TGTGCCAGTAATACAGGGGGCACCGGAAACACCATATATTTT. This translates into CASNTGGTGNTIYF.

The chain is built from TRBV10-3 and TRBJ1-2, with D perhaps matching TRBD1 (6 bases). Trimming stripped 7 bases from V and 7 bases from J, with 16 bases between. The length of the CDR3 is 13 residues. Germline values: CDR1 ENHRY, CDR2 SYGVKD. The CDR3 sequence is CAINGQQEVGYTF. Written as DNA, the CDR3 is TGTGCCATCAATGGACAGCAAGAGGTTGGCTACACCTTC.

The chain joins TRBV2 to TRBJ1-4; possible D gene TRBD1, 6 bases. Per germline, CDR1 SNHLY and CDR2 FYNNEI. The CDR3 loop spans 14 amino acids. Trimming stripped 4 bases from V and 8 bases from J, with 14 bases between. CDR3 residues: CASSGTGIVEKLFF. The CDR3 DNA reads TGTGCCAGCAGTGGTACAGGGATCGTGGAAAAACTGTTTTTT.

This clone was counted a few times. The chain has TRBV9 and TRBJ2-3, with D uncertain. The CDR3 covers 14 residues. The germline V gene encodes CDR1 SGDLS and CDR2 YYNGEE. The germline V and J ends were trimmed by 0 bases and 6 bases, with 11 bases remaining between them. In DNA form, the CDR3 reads TGTGCCAGCAGCGTAGCCGGTCTGGAGGATACGCAGTATTTT. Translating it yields CASSVAGLEDTQYF.